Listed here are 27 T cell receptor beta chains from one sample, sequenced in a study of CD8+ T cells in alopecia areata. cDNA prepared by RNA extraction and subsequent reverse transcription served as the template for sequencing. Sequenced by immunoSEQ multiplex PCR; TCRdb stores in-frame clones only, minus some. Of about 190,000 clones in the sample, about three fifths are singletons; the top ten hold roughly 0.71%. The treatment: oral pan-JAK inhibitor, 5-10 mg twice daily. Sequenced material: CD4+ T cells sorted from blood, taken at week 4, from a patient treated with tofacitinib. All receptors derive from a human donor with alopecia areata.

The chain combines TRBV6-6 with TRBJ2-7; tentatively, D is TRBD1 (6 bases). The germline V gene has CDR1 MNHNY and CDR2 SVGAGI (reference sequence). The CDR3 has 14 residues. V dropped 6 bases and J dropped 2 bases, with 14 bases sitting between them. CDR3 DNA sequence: TGTGCCAGCAGGCTGACAGGAACTACCTACGAGCAGTACTTC. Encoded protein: CASRLTGTTYEQYF.

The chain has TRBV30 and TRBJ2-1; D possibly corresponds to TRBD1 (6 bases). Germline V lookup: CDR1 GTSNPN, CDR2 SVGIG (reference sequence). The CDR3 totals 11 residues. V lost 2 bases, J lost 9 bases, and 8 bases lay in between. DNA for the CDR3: TGTGCCTGGAGTCAGGGGTTTGAGCAGTTCTTC. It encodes CAWSQGFEQFF.

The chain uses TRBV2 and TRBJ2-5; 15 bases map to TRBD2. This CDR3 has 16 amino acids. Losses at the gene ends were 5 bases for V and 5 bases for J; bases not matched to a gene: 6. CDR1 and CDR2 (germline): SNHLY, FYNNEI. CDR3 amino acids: CASSRTSGRVWETQYF. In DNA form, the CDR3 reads TGTGCCAGCAGTCGGACTAGCGGGAGGGTCTGGGAGACCCAGTACTTC.

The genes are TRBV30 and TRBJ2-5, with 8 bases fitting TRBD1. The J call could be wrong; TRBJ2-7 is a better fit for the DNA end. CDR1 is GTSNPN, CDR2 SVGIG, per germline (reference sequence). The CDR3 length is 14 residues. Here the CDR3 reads CAWRGQGASYEQYF. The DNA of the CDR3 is TGTGCCTGGAGAGGCCAGGGGGCCTCCTACGAGCAGTACTTC.

CDR3 coding DNA: TGCAGCGTTGGAGGGAATACCTACGAGCAGTACTTC. Amino acids: CSVGGNTYEQYF. The chain has TRBV29-1 and TRBJ2-7; D is perhaps TRBD2 (5 bases). The germline V gene has CDR1 SQVTM and CDR2 ANQGSEA. This CDR3 region has 12 residues. Trimming removed 4 bases at V and 2 bases at J, with 9 bases between.

As DNA, the CDR3 is TGTGCCAGCAGCGTCGGACTAGCGGGAGTTAGGTCCTACAATGAGCAGTTCTTC. It translates to CASSVGLAGVRSYNEQFF. This chain connects TRBV7-2 to TRBJ2-1; 13 nucleotides align to TRBD2. CDR1 SGHTA and CDR2 FQGNSA come from the germline V gene. The V segment lost 5 bases and the J segment 1 base; nucleotides outside the gene matches: 8. This CDR3 region has 18 residues.

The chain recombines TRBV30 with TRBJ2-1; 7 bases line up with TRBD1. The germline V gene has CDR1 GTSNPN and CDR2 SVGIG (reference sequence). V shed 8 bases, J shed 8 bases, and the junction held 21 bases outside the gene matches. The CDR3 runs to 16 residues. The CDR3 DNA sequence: TGTGCCCGGCGCAGACTACAGGGGAGCGATAGGTATGAGCAGTTCTTC. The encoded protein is CARRRLQGSDRYEQFF.

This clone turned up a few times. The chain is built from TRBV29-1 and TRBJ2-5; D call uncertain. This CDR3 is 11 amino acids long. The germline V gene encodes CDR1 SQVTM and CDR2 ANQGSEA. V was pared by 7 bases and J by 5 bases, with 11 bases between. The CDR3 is CSGALGETQYF. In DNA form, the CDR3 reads TGCAGCGGCGCATTGGGCGAGACCCAGTACTTC. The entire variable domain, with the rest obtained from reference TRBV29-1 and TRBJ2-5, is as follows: SAVISQKPSRDICQRGTSLTIQCQVDSQVTMMFWYRQQPGQSLTLIATANQGSEATYESGFVIDKFPISRPNLTFSTLTVSNMSPEDSSIYLCSGALGETQYFGPGTRLLVL.

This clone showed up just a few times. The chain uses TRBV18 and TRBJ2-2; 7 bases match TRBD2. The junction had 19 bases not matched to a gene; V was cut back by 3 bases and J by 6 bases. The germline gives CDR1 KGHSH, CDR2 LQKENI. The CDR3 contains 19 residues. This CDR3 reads CASSPGEGGLVLLSGELFF. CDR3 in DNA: TGTGCCAGCTCACCGGGGGAAGGCGGACTAGTTCTGTTGTCCGGGGAGCTGTTTTTT.

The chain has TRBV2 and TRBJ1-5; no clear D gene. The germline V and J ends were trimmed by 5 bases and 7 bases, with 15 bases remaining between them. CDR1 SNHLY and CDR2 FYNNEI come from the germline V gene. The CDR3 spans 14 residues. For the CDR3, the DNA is TGTGCCAGCAGTCTGGGGTCCCAAGCACAGCCCCAGCATTTT. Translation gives CASSLGSQAQPQHF.

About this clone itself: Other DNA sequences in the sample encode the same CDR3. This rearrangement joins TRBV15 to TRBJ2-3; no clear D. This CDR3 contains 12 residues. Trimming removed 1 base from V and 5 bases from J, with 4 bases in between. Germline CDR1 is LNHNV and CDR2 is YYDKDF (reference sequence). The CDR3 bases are TGTGCCACCAGCAGAGCCGGAGATACGCAGTATTTT. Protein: CATSRAGDTQYF.

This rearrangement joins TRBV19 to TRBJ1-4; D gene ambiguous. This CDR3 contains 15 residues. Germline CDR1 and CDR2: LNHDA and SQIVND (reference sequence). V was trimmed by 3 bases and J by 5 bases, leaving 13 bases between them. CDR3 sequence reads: CASSIRSKENEKLFF. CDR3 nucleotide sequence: TGTGCCAGTAGTATTAGGTCGAAGGAAAATGAAAAACTGTTTTTT.

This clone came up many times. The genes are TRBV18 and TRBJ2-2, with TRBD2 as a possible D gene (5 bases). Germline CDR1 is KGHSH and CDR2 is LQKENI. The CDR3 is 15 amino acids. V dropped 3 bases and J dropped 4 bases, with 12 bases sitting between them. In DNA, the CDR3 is TGTGCCAGCTCACCCGGGAAGCGATCCACCGGGGAGCTGTTTTTT. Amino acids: CASSPGKRSTGELFF.

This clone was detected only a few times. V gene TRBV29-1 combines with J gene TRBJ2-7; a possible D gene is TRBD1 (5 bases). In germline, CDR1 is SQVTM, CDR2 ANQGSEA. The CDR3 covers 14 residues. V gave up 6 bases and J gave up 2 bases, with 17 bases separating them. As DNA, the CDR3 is TGCAGCGTAAGAGACAGCACCTTACCCTACGAGCAGTACTTC. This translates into CSVRDSTLPYEQYF.

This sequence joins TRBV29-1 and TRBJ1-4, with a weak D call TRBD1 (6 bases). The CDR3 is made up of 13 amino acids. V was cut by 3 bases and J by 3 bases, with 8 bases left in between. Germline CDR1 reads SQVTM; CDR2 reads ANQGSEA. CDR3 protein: CSVERGANEKLFF. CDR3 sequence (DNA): TGCAGCGTTGAGAGGGGGGCTAATGAAAAACTGTTTTTT.

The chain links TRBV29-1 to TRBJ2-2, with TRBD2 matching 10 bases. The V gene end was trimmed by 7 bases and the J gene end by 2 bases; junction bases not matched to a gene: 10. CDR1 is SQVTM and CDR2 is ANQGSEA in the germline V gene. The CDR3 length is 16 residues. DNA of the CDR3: TGCAGCGCAGACGGGATAGCGGGAGGCAACACCGGGGAGCTGTTTTTT. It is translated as CSADGIAGGNTGELFF.

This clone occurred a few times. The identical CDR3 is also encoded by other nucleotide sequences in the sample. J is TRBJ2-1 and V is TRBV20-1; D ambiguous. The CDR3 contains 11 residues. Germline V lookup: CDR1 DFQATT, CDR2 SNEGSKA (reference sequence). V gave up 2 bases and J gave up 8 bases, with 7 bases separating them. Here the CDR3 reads CSARPVDEQFF. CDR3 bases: TGCAGTGCTAGACCCGTCGATGAGCAGTTCTTC.

The DNA of the CDR3 is TGTGCCAGTAGTCTTCCCGACAGGGGACCCTACAATGAGCAGTTCTTC. As protein: CASSLPDRGPYNEQFF. The gene calls are TRBV19 and TRBJ2-1; 8 bases align to TRBD1. The CDR3 covers 16 residues. CDR1 is LNHDA and CDR2 is SQIVND in the germline V gene (reference sequence). V was clipped by 5 bases and J by 2 bases; unmatched bases: 8.

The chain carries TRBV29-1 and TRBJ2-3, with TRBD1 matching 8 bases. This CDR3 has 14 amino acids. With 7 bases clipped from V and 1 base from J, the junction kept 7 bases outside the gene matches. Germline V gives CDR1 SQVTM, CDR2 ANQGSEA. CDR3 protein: CSGGRGQGTDTQYF. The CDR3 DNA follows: TGCAGCGGCGGACGGGGACAGGGCACAGATACGCAGTATTTT.

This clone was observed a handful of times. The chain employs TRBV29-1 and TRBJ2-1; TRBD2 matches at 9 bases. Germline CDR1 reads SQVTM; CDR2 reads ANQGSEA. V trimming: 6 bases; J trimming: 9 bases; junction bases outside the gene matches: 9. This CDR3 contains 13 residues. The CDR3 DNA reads TGCAGCGTCCCAGGGTTAGCGGGAGTTGAGCAGTTCTTC. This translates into CSVPGLAGVEQFF.

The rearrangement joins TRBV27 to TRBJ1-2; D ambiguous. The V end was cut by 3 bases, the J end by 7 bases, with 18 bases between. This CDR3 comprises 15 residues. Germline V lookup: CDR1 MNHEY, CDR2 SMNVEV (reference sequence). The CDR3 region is CASSLNRSGRSGYTF. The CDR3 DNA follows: TGTGCCAGCAGTTTGAATAGGAGTGGGAGGTCTGGCTACACCTTC.

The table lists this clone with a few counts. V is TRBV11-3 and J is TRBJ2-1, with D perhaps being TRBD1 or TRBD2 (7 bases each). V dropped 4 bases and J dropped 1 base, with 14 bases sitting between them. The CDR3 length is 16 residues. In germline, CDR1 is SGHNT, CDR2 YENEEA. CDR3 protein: CASSSSGGQSYNEQFF. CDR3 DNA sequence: TGTGCCAGCAGCTCGTCGGGGGGACAGTCCTACAATGAGCAGTTCTTC.

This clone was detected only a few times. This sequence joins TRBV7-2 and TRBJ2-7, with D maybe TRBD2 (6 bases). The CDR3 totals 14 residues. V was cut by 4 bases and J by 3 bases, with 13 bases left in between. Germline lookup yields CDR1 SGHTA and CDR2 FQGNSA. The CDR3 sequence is CASSSWGTHYEQYF. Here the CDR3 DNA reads TGTGCCAGCAGCTCGTGGGGGACTCACTACGAGCAGTACTTC.

In DNA form, the CDR3 reads TGTGCCAGCAGCTCCGTGCATACGGCGGCACAAGAGACCCAGTACTTC. It codes for CASSSVHTAAQETQYF. This chain links TRBV7-9 with TRBJ2-5; D is undetermined. This CDR3 region has 16 residues. Germline CDR1 is SEHNR and CDR2 is FQNEAQ (reference sequence). V lost 4 bases, J lost 2 bases, and 17 bases lay in between.

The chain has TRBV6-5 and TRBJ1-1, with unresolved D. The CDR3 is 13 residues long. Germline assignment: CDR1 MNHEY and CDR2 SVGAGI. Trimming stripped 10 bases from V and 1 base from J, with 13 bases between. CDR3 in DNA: TGTGCCACCCATGGGCGGCCGAACACTGAAGCTTTCTTT. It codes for CATHGRPNTEAFF.

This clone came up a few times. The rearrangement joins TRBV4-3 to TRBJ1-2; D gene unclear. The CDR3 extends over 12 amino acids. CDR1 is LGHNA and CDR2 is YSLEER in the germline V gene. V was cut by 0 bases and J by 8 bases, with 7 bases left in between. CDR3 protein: CASSQDGRGYTF. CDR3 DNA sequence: TGCGCCAGCAGCCAAGATGGACGGGGCTACACCTTC.

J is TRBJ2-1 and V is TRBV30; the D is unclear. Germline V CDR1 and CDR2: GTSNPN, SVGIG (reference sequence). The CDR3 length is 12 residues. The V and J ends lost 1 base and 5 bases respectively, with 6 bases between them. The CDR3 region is CAWSATDNEQFF. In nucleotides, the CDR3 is TGTGCCTGGAGTGCTACCGACAATGAGCAGTTCTTC.